This T cell receptor beta chain was captured by sequencing in a study of early T cells in non-severe SARS-CoV-2 infection. Germline lookup yields CDR1 SGHNT and CDR2 YYREEE (reference sequence). The CDR3 consists of 16 residues. The V segment lost 4 bases and the J segment 3 bases; nucleotides outside the gene matches: 7. TCRdb re-called the 5' RACE reads through MiXCR, storing one row per CDR3 protein. This sample has 70,000 to 75,000 distinct CDR3 sequences, with approximately 13% found just once. This clonotype was seen a few times. This chain connects TRBV5-4 to TRBJ2-3; TRBD1 matches at 11 bases. This TCR was recovered from an adult who was a healthcare worker with PCR-confirmed SARS-CoV-2 infection or an uninfected control (not recorded which). Sequencing was performed on whole blood. The CDR3 reads CASSEGDRGYTDTQYF. For the CDR3, the DNA is TGTGCCAGCAGCGAGGGGGACAGGGGGTATACAGATACGCAGTATTTT.